This TCR beta chain came from a study of blood T cells in healthy people across ages. Findings and caveats of the study: For the donors, CMV status was unknown and possibly confounded expanded clonotype changes. PBMCs that were unsorted prevented a conclusive naive versus antigen-experienced comparison.

Germline lookup yields CDR1 DFQATT and CDR2 SNEGSKA (reference sequence). The V end was cut by 1 base, the J end by 2 bases, with 15 bases between. The CDR3 runs to 16 residues. Next came a second PCR, run for roughly 7 to 12 cycles, which used a sample-barcoded 5' primer along with a J-beta primer mix. A template-switch adaptor containing 12 random nucleotides labeled each cDNA molecule. TCRdb redid the calling of the 5' RACE reads with MiXCR, one entry per CDR3 protein. The table has some 1,500,000 distinct CDR3 sequences, 40% to 45% seen once. Worth noting for this clonotype: Its antigen is still unknown.

Sequences were obtained from blood. This clonotype was obtained from a woman aged 18 to 35 in good health. The rearrangement uses TRBV20-1 and TRBJ2-1, with D maybe TRBD2 (6 bases). CDR3 nucleotide sequence: TGCAGTGCTAGAGTAAGACTAGACCACCCCTACAATGAGCAGTTCTTC. Protein sequence: CSARVRLDHPYNEQFF.